Below are 3 T cell receptor beta chains sequenced from a single sample in a study of T cell repertoires in cytomegalovirus infection. Each CDR3 protein gets one entry after TCRdb re-called the reads with MiXCR. Found here are around 440,000 distinct CDR3 sequences, about 10% of them singletons; the top ten hold 10%. The sequenced sample was PBMCs. These receptor sequences come from a human donor in good health (CMV status not recorded). Some clones in this sample may be carry-over from other donors' samples.

In this sample, this clonotype turned up many times. V gene TRBV18 combines with J gene TRBJ2-7, with D tentatively TRBD2 (5 bases). This CDR3 is 14 amino acids long. The V end was cut by 9 bases, the J end by 0 bases, with 15 bases between. Germline values: CDR1 KGHSH, CDR2 LQKENI. Written as DNA, the CDR3 is TGTGCCAGTTCTGACTGGGCGGGCTCCTACGAGCAGTACTTC. It encodes CASSDWAGSYEQYF.

This clonotype has at least ten counts. This chain links TRBV5-6 with TRBJ1-2; 7 nucleotides match TRBD1. CDR1 and CDR2 (germline): SGHDT, YYEEEE. The CDR3 consists of 15 residues. Unmatched junction bases numbered 13, after V lost 4 bases and J lost 7 bases. This chain's CDR3 is CASSDLDREDGGYTF. The DNA of the CDR3 is TGTGCCAGCAGCGACCTCGACAGGGAGGATGGTGGCTACACCTTC.

This clonotype has ten or more counts. The CDR3 coding sequence is TGTGCCAGCAGCTTGTGGGGATATCAGCCCCAGCATTTT. It translates to CASSLWGYQPQHF. This chain links TRBV5-6 with TRBJ1-5; D ambiguous. In germline, CDR1 is SGHDT, CDR2 YYEEEE. CDR3 length: 13 residues. V was cut by 1 base and J by 5 bases, with 7 bases left in between.